One and the same sample provided the 7 T cell receptor beta chains below, sequenced in a study of cytomegalovirus exposure and HLA in healthy donors. In the PCR, 60 Vbeta and 13 Jbeta primers were used. TCRdb's copy holds only in-frame clones and misses some; the assay was immunoSEQ multiplex PCR. Among 90,000 to 150,000 clones listed, roughly four fifths were seen once. Sequenced material: PBMCs. The receptors come from a woman aged 40 to 50 in good health and CMV-seropositive.

This chain joins TRBV2 and TRBJ1-5; 8 bases align to TRBD1. CDR3 length: 16 amino acids. With V trimmed by 5 bases and J by 2 bases, 8 bases remained unmatched. CDR1 is SNHLY and CDR2 is FYNNEI in the germline V gene. As DNA, the CDR3 is TGTGCCAGCAGTACTGACAGGGGAGGCGGCAATCAGCCCCAGCATTTT. Translating it yields CASSTDRGGGNQPQHF. The whole variable domain, filled in from reference TRBV2 and TRBJ1-5, reads EPEVTQTPSHQVTQMGQEVILRCVPISNHLYFYWYRQILGQKVEFLVSFYNNEISEKSEIFDDQFSVERPDGSNFTLKIRSTKLEDSAMYFCASSTDRGGGNQPQHFGDGTRLSIL.

The sample holds one count of this clone. The chain carries TRBV2 and TRBJ1-4; TRBD1 matches 8 bases. The CDR3 runs 14 residues. From germline, CDR1 is SNHLY and CDR2 FYNNEI. Trimming at V came to 5 bases and at J to 8 bases, leaving 7 bases not matched to a gene. CDR3 bases: TGTGCCAGCAGTACGAGGACAGGGTCAGAAAAACTGTTTTTT. Its translation is CASSTRTGSEKLFF.

The gene calls are TRBV14 and TRBJ2-1, with TRBD2 identical over 11 bases. CDR1 SGHDN and CDR2 FVKESK come from the germline V gene. The CDR3 loop spans 15 amino acids. Trimming cost V 2 bases and J 7 bases; bases outside gene matches: 4. CDR3 in DNA: TGTGCCAGCAGCCAACTAGCGGGAGGATGGAATGAGCAGTTCTTC. Translation: CASSQLAGGWNEQFF. The full variable domain, with the rest looked up from reference TRBV14 and TRBJ2-1, is EAGVTQFPSHSVIEKGQTVTLRCDPISGHDNLYWYRRVMGKEIKFLLHFVKESKQDESGMPNNRFLAERTGGTYSTLKVQPAELEDSGVYFCASSQLAGGWNEQFFGPGTRLTVL.

The CDR3 loop is CASSFGLAGAGSSYNEQFF. CDR3 bases: TGCGCCAGCAGCTTTGGGCTAGCGGGAGCTGGATCTTCCTACAATGAGCAGTTCTTC. The V and J genes are TRBV5-1 and TRBJ2-1; 10 nucleotides align to TRBD2. The CDR3 has 19 residues. J was trimmed by 1 base and V by 2 bases; bases with no gene match: 12. Germline V lookup: CDR1 SGHRS, CDR2 YFSETQ.

This clone was counted a single time. This chain's CDR3 is CASSQRGQSDTQYF. The CDR3 region has the DNA TGTGCCAGCAGCCAGCGGGGGCAGTCGGATACGCAGTATTTT. This chain links TRBV7-8 with TRBJ2-3, with 8 bases fitting TRBD2. The CDR3 loop spans 14 amino acids. The V and J ends lost 5 bases and 6 bases, in that order; junction bases with no gene match: 7. Germline lookup yields CDR1 SGHVS and CDR2 FQNEAQ.

This clone was counted only a few times. V and J are TRBV28 and TRBJ1-2; maybe TRBD1 (6 bases). The CDR3 length is 15 residues. Germline V gene sequence: CDR1 MDHEN, CDR2 SYDVKM. Trimming left V 1 base short and J 0 bases short, with 9 bases between. The CDR3: CASSLSGAPNYGYTF. The CDR3 DNA sequence: TGTGCCAGCAGTTTATCAGGGGCGCCTAACTATGGCTACACCTTC.

This sequence joins TRBV6-1 and TRBJ2-5; D is perhaps TRBD1 (6 bases). V was trimmed by 3 bases and J by 4 bases, leaving 15 bases between them. Germline-derived CDR1 and CDR2 are MNHNS and SASEGT. This CDR3 is built from 15 residues. The CDR3 sequence is CASSDPPDSGETQYF. CDR3 sequence (DNA): TGTGCCAGCAGTGACCCTCCGGACAGCGGAGAGACCCAGTACTTC.